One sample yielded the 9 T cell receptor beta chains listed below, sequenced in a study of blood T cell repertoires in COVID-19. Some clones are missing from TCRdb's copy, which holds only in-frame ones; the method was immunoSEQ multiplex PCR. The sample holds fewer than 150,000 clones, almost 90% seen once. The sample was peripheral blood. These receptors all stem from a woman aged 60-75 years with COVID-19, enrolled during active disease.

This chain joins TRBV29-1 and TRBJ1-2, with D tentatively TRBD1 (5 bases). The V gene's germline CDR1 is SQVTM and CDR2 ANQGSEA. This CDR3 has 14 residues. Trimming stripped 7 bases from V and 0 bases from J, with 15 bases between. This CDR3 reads CSATIGGSNYGYTF. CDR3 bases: TGCAGCGCCACGATTGGGGGGTCTAACTATGGCTACACCTTC.

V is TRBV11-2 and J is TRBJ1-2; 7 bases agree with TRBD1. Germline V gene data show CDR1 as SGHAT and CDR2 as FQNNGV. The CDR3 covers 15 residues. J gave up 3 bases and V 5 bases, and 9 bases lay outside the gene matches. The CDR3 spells CASSQTFTGDYGYTF. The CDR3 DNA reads TGTGCCAGCAGCCAAACATTCACAGGGGACTATGGCTACACCTTC.

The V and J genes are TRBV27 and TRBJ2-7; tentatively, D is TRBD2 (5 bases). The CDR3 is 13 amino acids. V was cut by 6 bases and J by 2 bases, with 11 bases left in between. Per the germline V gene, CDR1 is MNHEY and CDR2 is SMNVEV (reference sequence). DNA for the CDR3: TGTGCCAGCAGGGCTAGCTCAACCTACGAGCAGTACTTC. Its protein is CASRASSTYEQYF.

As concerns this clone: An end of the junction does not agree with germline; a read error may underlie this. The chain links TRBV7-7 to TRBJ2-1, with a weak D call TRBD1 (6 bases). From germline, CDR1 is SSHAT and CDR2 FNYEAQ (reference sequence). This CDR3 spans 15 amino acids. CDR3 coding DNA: TGTGCTAGCAGCTTTGGGGCAGGGGACCACAATGAGCAGTTCTTC. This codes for CASSFGAGDHNEQFF.

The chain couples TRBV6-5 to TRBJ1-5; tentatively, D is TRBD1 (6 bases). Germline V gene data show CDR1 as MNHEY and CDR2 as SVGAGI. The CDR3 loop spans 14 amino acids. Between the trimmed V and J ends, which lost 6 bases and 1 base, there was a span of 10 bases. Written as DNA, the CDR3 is TGTGCCAGCAGGTTCAGGGGAAGCAATCAGCCCCAGCATTTT. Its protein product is CASRFRGSNQPQHF.

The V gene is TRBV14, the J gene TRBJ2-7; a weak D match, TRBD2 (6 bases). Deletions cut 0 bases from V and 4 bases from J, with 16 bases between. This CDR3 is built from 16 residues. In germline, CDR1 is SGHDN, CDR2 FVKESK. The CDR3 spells CASSQDAGSWTYEQYF. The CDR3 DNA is TGTGCCAGCAGCCAAGACGCCGGGAGTTGGACATACGAGCAGTACTTC.

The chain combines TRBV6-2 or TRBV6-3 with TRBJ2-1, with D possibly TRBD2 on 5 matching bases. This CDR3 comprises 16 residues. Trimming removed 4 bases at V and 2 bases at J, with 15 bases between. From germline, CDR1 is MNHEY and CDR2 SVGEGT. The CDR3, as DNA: TGTGCCAGCAGTTCTCCCCTCGGGGATACCTACAATGAGCAGTTCTTC. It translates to CASSSPLGDTYNEQFF.

CDR3 amino acids: CASSDRAFYNEQFF. The CDR3 DNA follows: TGTGCCAGCAGTGACAGGGCCTTCTACAATGAGCAGTTCTTC. This sequence joins TRBV2 and TRBJ2-1; perhaps TRBD1 as D (5 bases). V lost 3 bases, J lost 3 bases, and 9 bases lay in between. CDR1 SNHLY and CDR2 FYNNEI come from the germline V gene. The CDR3 contains 14 residues. Complete variable domain (other parts from reference TRBV2 and TRBJ2-1): EPEVTQTPSHQVTQMGQEVILRCVPISNHLYFYWYRQILGQKVEFLVSFYNNEISEKSEIFDDQFSVERPDGSNFTLKIRSTKLEDSAMYFCASSDRAFYNEQFFGPGTRLTVL.

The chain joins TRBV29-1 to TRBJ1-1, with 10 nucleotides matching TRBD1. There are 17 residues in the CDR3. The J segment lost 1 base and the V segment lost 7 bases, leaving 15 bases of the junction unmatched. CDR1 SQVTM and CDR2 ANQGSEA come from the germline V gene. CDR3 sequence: CSASRDRGFAGNTEAFF. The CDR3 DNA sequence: TGCAGCGCTTCCAGGGACAGGGGATTTGCCGGGAACACTGAAGCTTTCTTT.